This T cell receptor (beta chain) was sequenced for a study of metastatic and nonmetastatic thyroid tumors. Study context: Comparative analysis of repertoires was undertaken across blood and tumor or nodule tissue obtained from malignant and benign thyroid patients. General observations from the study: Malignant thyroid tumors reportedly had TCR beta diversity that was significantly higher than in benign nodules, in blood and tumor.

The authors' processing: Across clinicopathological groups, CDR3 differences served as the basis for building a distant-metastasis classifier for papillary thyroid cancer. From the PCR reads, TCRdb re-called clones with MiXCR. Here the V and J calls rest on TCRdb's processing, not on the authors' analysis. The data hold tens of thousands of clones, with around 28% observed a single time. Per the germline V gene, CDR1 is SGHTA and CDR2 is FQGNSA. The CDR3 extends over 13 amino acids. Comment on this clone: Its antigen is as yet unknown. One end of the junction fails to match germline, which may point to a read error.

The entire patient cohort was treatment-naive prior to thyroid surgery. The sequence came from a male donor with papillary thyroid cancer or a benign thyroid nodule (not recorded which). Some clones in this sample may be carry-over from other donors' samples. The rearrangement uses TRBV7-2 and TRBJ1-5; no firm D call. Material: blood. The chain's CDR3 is CDNSLSSNHPQHF. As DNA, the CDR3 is TGTGACAACAGCTTAAGTAGCAATCATCCCCAGCATTTT.